This entry concerns a single T cell receptor beta chain. Libraries were prepared by immunoSEQ multiplex PCR; TCRdb keeps only in-frame clonotypes and omits some of them. The table lists roughly 120,000 clones, 80% to 90% of them singletons. The data belong to a study of control samples from healthy donors and cancer patients. The sample comprised PBMCs. This clonotype originated in a woman between 50 and 59 years old with colorectal cancer.

CDR3 amino acids: CASSQGVAGGNTDTQYF. The CDR3 DNA reads as TGTGCCAGCAGCCAAGGGGTGGCGGGAGGGAACACAGATACGCAGTATTTT. The chain has TRBV3-1 (or the pseudogene TRBV3-2) and TRBJ2-3, with 9 nucleotides matching TRBD2. The CDR3 consists of 17 residues. Germline trimming cut 1 base from V and 2 bases from J; bases unmatched to any gene: 7. Germline CDR1 reads LGHDT; CDR2 reads YNNKEL (reference sequence).